This T cell receptor (beta chain) appears in the sequencing data of a study of radiotherapy plus CTLA-4 blockade in lung cancer. Overall study context: In about 20% of patients, objective responses were seen; around 34% had disease control. Study outcomes and limitations: Reportedly, early blood T cell clone dynamics best predicted response, with interferon-beta.

On this clone itself: As yet, its antigen is unknown.

With ipilimumab providing CTLA-4 blockade, focal radiation was administered to patients who had chemo-refractory metastatic non-small-cell lung cancer. Germline V gene lookup returns CDR1 SGDLS and CDR2 YYNGEE. CDR3 length: 15 residues. The V and J ends lost 0 bases and 1 base, in that order; junction bases with no gene match: 4. Sequenced by immunoSEQ multiplex PCR; TCRdb stores in-frame clones only, minus some. The sample records approximately 89,000 clones, 60% to 85% being singletons. This specimen was peripheral blood, taken from a patient treated with radiotherapy plus ipilimumab. The clonotype was recovered from a human donor with non-small cell lung cancer who had a partial response to radiotherapy plus ipilimumab. Some clones in this sample may be carry-over from other donors' samples. V gene TRBV9 combines with J gene TRBJ2-7; the match to TRBD1 covers 7 bases. The CDR3 region is CASSVGRGQSYEQYF. CDR3 nucleotides: TGTGCCAGCAGCGTAGGTAGGGGGCAGTCCTACGAGCAGTACTTC.